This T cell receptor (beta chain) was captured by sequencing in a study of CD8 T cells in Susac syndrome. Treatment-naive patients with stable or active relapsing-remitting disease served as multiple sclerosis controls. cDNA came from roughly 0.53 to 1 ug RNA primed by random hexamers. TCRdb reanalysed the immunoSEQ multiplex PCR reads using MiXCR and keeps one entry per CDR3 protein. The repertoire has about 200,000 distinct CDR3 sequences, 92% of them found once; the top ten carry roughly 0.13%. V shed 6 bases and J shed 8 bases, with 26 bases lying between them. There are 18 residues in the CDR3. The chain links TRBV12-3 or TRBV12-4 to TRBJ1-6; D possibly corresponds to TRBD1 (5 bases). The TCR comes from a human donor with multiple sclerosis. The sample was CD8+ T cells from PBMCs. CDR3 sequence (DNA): TGTGCCAGCAGCCCCCTAGACCTTATGGGGGTGAGGGATTCACCCCTCCACTTT. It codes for CASSPLDLMGVRDSPLHF.